What follows are 27 T cell receptor beta chains derived from one specimen sequenced in a study of blood T cell repertoires in COVID-19. Some clones are missing from TCRdb's copy, which holds only in-frame ones; the method was immunoSEQ multiplex PCR. Of 200,000 or so clones in the sample, about 80% were seen once. The sample was PBMCs or T cells enriched from blood (not recorded which). These receptors all stem from a man in his forties who had recovered from COVID-19.

The CDR3 nucleotides read TGTGCCAGCAGCCGAGGACAGCACAATGAGCAGTTCTTC. This translates into CASSRGQHNEQFF. The chain combines TRBV7-2 with TRBJ2-1; possibly TRBD1 for D (6 bases). The CDR3 covers 13 residues. V lost 5 bases to trimming and J lost 5 bases, with 10 bases between them. CDR1 SGHTA and CDR2 FQGNSA come from the germline V gene.

The rearrangement uses TRBV24-1 and TRBJ2-1, with TRBD2 identical over 8 bases. Looked up from germline, CDR1 is KGHDR and CDR2 is SFDVKD. The CDR3 sequence is 15 residues long. V shed 7 bases and J 1 base; nucleotides not matched to a gene: 5. In DNA form, the CDR3 reads TGTGCCACCAGCGGGACTAGTCGGTCCTACAATGAGCAGTTCTTC. Translation: CATSGTSRSYNEQFF.

V usage is TRBV24-1 and J usage is TRBJ2-1; D gene unclear. Per the germline V gene, CDR1 is KGHDR and CDR2 is SFDVKD. The germline V and J ends were trimmed by 3 bases and 0 bases, with 8 bases remaining between them. CDR3 length: 15 residues. The CDR3: CATSDLKSSYNEQFF. Here the CDR3 DNA reads TGTGCCACCAGTGATCTTAAGAGCTCCTACAATGAGCAGTTCTTC.

V gene TRBV3-1 (or the pseudogene TRBV3-2) combines with J gene TRBJ1-2; weak D call: TRBD1 (5 bases). CDR1 and CDR2 from the germline V gene are LGHDT and YNNKEL (reference sequence). The CDR3 has 16 amino acids. Trimming stripped 1 base from V and 5 bases from J, with 17 bases between. As DNA, the CDR3 is TGTGCCAGCAGCCAAGGTCGGACGGGGGGAAGGTATGGCTACACCTTC. Its protein product is CASSQGRTGGRYGYTF.

The chain joins TRBV11-2 to TRBJ1-2, with a weak D call TRBD1 (5 bases). V lost 3 bases and J lost 8, with 19 bases in between. Looked up from germline, CDR1 is SGHAT and CDR2 is FQNNGV. The CDR3 runs to 15 residues. CDR3 region: CASSFTQTGTQGYTF. The CDR3 nucleotides are TGTGCCAGCAGCTTTACCCAAACAGGAACCCAAGGCTACACCTTC. The complete variable domain, with remaining parts taken from reference TRBV11-2 and TRBJ1-2, reads EAGVAQSPRYKIIEKRQSVAFWCNPISGHATLYWYQQILGQGPKLLIQFQNNGVVDDSQLPKDRFSAERLKGVDSTLKIQPAKLEDSAVYLCASSFTQTGTQGYTFGSGTRLTVV.

This chain links TRBV18 with TRBJ2-7; tentatively, D is TRBD2 (6 bases). The germline V and J ends were trimmed by 8 bases and 2 bases, with 10 bases remaining between them. Germline CDR1 is KGHSH and CDR2 is LQKENI. This CDR3 contains 12 residues. CDR3 region: CASRRAPYEQYF. The CDR3 nucleotides are TGTGCCAGCCGGAGGGCCCCCTACGAGCAGTACTTC.

J is TRBJ2-3 and V is TRBV28; no firm D call. V was cut by 5 bases and J by 6 bases, with 12 bases left in between. The CDR3 sequence is 13 residues long. Looked up from germline, CDR1 is MDHEN and CDR2 is SYDVKM. CDR3 region: CASSDPPVDTQYF. The CDR3, as DNA: TGTGCCAGCAGTGATCCACCGGTGGATACGCAGTATTTT.

J is TRBJ1-4 and V is TRBV5-1; possibly TRBD1 for D (5 bases). The germline CDR1 and CDR2 sequences are SGHRS and YFSETQ. V was pared by 3 bases and J by 7 bases, with 13 bases between. The CDR3 spans 14 residues. Here the CDR3 reads CASSSDTTGEKLFF. CDR3 coding DNA: TGCGCCAGCAGCTCGGACACTACGGGTGAAAAACTGTTTTTT.

The J gene is TRBJ2-7, the V gene TRBV2; TRBD1 agrees at 7 bases. The CDR3 is 16 amino acids. The J segment lost 6 bases and the V segment lost 10 bases, leaving 21 bases of the junction unmatched. Looked up from germline, CDR1 is SNHLY and CDR2 is FYNNEI. CDR3 sequence (DNA): TGTGCCACCGATCCCGGACAGGCCCAATTCGTGGGCGAGCAGTACTTC. It encodes CATDPGQAQFVGEQYF.

The chain recombines TRBV28 with TRBJ1-5; 8 nucleotides match TRBD1. Trimming cost V 7 bases and J 4 bases; bases outside gene matches: 9. The germline V gene encodes CDR1 MDHEN and CDR2 SYDVKM. This CDR3 comprises 15 residues. The CDR3 spells CASTYHGQGNQPQHF. The CDR3 bases are TGTGCCAGCACGTACCATGGACAGGGTAATCAGCCCCAGCATTTT.

The chain couples TRBV19 to TRBJ2-4; perhaps TRBD1 as D (6 bases). There are 19 residues in the CDR3. Trimming shortened V by 7 bases and J by 1 base, and 26 bases separated the two germline ends. Germline CDR1 and CDR2: LNHDA and SQIVND (reference sequence). CDR3 protein: CASTDSPGTPPVAKNIQYF. The CDR3 coding sequence is TGTGCCAGTACCGATTCCCCCGGGACACCGCCGGTTGCCAAAAACATTCAGTACTTC. The full variable domain, completed using reference TRBV19 and TRBJ2-4, is DGGITQSPKYLFRKEGQNVTLSCEQNLNHDAMYWYRQDPGQGLRLIYYSQIVNDFQKGDIAEGYSVSREKKESFPLTVTSAQKNPTAFYLCASTDSPGTPPVAKNIQYFGAGTRLSVL.

This clone is a singleton in its sample. The genes are TRBV15 and TRBJ1-1; D is perhaps TRBD1 (5 bases). The length of the CDR3 is 16 residues. Germline values: CDR1 LNHNV, CDR2 YYDKDF (reference sequence). V gave up 5 bases and J gave up 1 base, with 17 bases separating them. DNA of the CDR3: TGTGCCACCAGCCCTGGGGGGGAGAAAGGGAACACTGAAGCTTTCTTT. Protein: CATSPGGEKGNTEAFF. Looking up the rest from reference TRBV15 and TRBJ1-1 gives the full variable domain: DAMVIQNPRYQVTQFGKPVTLSCSQTLNHNVMYWYQQKSSQAPKLLFHYYDKDFNNEADTPDNFQSRRPNTSFCFLDIRSPGLGDTAMYLCATSPGGEKGNTEAFFGQGTRLTVV.

The J gene is TRBJ1-1, the V gene TRBV11-2; 8 bases are shared with TRBD1. The germline V gene has CDR1 SGHAT and CDR2 FQNNGV. J lost 5 bases, V lost 0 bases, and 14 bases had no gene match. The CDR3 is made up of 18 amino acids. The CDR3 DNA sequence: TGTGCCAGCAGCTTAGATGTTATTTGGCAGGGGGCAAATACTGAAGCTTTCTTT. Amino acid sequence: CASSLDVIWQGANTEAFF. Combining the CDR3 with reference TRBV11-2 and TRBJ1-1 gives the whole variable domain EAGVAQSPRYKIIEKRQSVAFWCNPISGHATLYWYQQILGQGPKLLIQFQNNGVVDDSQLPKDRFSAERLKGVDSTLKIQPAKLEDSAVYLCASSLDVIWQGANTEAFFGQGTRLTVV.

The chain is built from TRBV19 and TRBJ1-2, with TRBD1 identical over 8 bases. CDR1 LNHDA and CDR2 SQIVND come from the germline V gene (reference sequence). Trimming took 8 bases from V and 7 from J; bases not matched to a gene: 15. The length of the CDR3 is 15 residues. In nucleotides, the CDR3 is TGTGCCAGTTCGACAGGGGCTTTTCTCTCGGGTGGCTACACCTTC. Its translation is CASSTGAFLSGGYTF.

This chain connects TRBV11-1 to TRBJ2-1; 9 bases fit TRBD2. From germline, CDR1 is SGHAT and CDR2 FQDESV (reference sequence). V gave up 3 bases and J gave up 7 bases; unmatched junction bases: 7. This CDR3 contains 15 residues. The CDR3 DNA reads as TGTGCCAGCAGCTTGCTTAGGACTAGCGCGAATGAGCAGTTCTTC. This gives the protein CASSLLRTSANEQFF. The variable domain in full, with the rest retrieved from reference TRBV11-1 and TRBJ2-1, is EAEVAQSPRYKITEKSQAVAFWCDPISGHATLYWYRQILGQGPELLVQFQDESVVDDSQLPKDRFSAERLKGVDSTLKIQPAELGDSAMYLCASSLLRTSANEQFFGPGTRLTVL.

The chain uses TRBV27 and TRBJ1-6; D unclear. Looked up from germline, CDR1 is MNHEY and CDR2 is SMNVEV (reference sequence). V was pared by 3 bases and J by 12 bases, with 15 bases between. The CDR3 runs 14 residues. CDR3 loop: CASSLRNTREPLHF. The CDR3 nucleotides read TGTGCCAGCAGTTTGAGAAACACTAGGGAACCCCTCCACTTT.

The chain couples TRBV6-5 to TRBJ2-7; D perhaps matches TRBD1 (5 bases). Germline V CDR1 and CDR2: MNHEY, SVGAGI. This CDR3 has 13 amino acids. Trimming stripped 5 bases from V and 6 bases from J, with 14 bases between. CDR3 residues: CASSTPATGEQYF. CDR3 coding DNA: TGTGCCAGCAGTACCCCCGCTACAGGCGAGCAGTACTTC.

The J gene is TRBJ1-1, the V gene TRBV15; 8 bases are shared with TRBD1. This CDR3 spans 14 amino acids. From germline, CDR1 is LNHNV and CDR2 YYDKDF (reference sequence). The ends lost 1 base at V and 6 bases at J; junction bases unmatched: 4. CDR3 nucleotide sequence: TGTGCCACCAGCAGAGCACAGGGGGACGCTGAAGCTTTCTTT. Translation: CATSRAQGDAEAFF.

V usage is TRBV7-9 and J usage is TRBJ1-4; D is unclear. Deletions cut 4 bases from V and 0 bases from J, with 9 bases between. This CDR3 is 15 amino acids long. CDR1 is SEHNR and CDR2 is FQNEAQ in the germline V gene (reference sequence). The chain's CDR3 is CASSSWRATNEKLFF. The CDR3 coding sequence is TGTGCCAGCAGCTCCTGGAGGGCAACTAATGAAAAACTGTTTTTT.

This clone appeared a few times. This chain uses TRBV11-2 with TRBJ2-3, with TRBD2 matching over 13 bases. The CDR3 is 18 amino acids. Germline lookup yields CDR1 SGHAT and CDR2 FQNNGV. V lost 1 base to trimming and J lost 2 bases; unmatched junction nucleotides: 6. The chain's CDR3 is CASSLGPTSGGATDTQYF. The CDR3 DNA reads TGTGCCAGCAGCTTAGGTCCCACTAGCGGGGGGGCCACAGATACGCAGTATTTT.

In its sample, this clone was seen once. The V and J genes are TRBV2 and TRBJ2-3; 14 nucleotides align to TRBD2. The CDR3 has 16 amino acids. J gave up 6 bases and V 7 bases, and 9 bases lay outside the gene matches. The germline V gene encodes CDR1 SNHLY and CDR2 FYNNEI. The CDR3 bases are TGTGCCAGCACCTTGCGACTAGCGGGGGGGCAGGATACGCAGTATTTT. Translating it yields CASTLRLAGGQDTQYF.

This clone was counted between two and nine times. This chain uses TRBV27 with TRBJ1-6; unclear D gene. The CDR3 totals 14 residues. The germline CDR1 and CDR2 sequences are MNHEY and SMNVEV (reference sequence). V was clipped by 3 bases and J by 7 bases, with 10 bases between them. This CDR3 is CASSFSRRNSPLHF. DNA of the CDR3: TGTGCCAGCAGTTTCTCCCGGAGGAATTCACCCCTCCACTTT.

This chain links TRBV19 with TRBJ2-1; D ambiguous. The CDR3 contains 15 residues. V lost 6 bases and J lost 2, with 14 bases in between. CDR1 LNHDA and CDR2 SQIVND come from the germline V gene (reference sequence). The CDR3 here is CASRLVHPPYNEQFF. CDR3 bases: TGTGCCAGTAGATTAGTTCACCCACCCTACAATGAGCAGTTCTTC.

The chain uses TRBV3-1 (or the pseudogene TRBV3-2) and TRBJ2-1; TRBD1 matches 10 bases. CDR3 size: 16 residues. The germline V gene encodes CDR1 LGHDT and CDR2 YNNKEL (reference sequence). V was pared by 1 base and J by 5 bases, with 5 bases of the junction left unmatched. The CDR3 is CASSQGDRGFNNEQFF. In nucleotides, the CDR3 is TGTGCCAGCAGCCAAGGGGACAGGGGTTTCAACAATGAGCAGTTCTTC.

This chain connects TRBV19 to TRBJ1-5; D perhaps matches TRBD1 (6 bases). The germline V gene encodes CDR1 LNHDA and CDR2 SQIVND (reference sequence). The CDR3 totals 14 residues. The germline V and J ends were trimmed by 1 base and 9 bases, with 13 bases remaining between them. This CDR3 is CASSIVAGDAPQHF. DNA of the CDR3: TGTGCCAGTAGTATAGTGGCAGGGGATGCGCCCCAGCATTTT.

V usage is TRBV16 and J usage is TRBJ1-1, with 7 positions matching TRBD1. Trimming at V came to 4 bases and at J to 5 bases, leaving 4 bases not matched to a gene. CDR3 length: 13 amino acids. Per the germline V gene, CDR1 is KGHSY and CDR2 is FQNENV. This CDR3 is CASSRQGGTEAFF. The CDR3 DNA is TGTGCCAGCAGCCGACAGGGCGGGACTGAAGCTTTCTTT.

The genes are TRBV27 and TRBJ1-1; D not certain. Trimming removed 4 bases from V and 2 bases from J, with 17 bases in between. CDR1 MNHEY and CDR2 SMNVEV come from the germline V gene (reference sequence). The CDR3 extends over 16 amino acids. The CDR3 here is CASSYWPPTLNTEAFF. CDR3 DNA: TGTGCCAGCAGTTATTGGCCCCCTACACTAAACACTGAAGCTTTCTTT.